This T cell receptor beta chain is drawn from a study of metastatic and nonmetastatic thyroid tumors. Study-level information: The comparison covered peripheral blood and tumor or nodule tissue in malignant and benign thyroid patients. Study-wide findings and caveats: Compared with benign nodules, malignant thyroid tumors were reported to have significantly higher TCR beta diversity in both blood and tumor.

This clone was picked up many times. No antigen is known for it. Thyroid surgery was preceded by no treatment in any patient. In the study's own analysis: Clinicopathological groups of papillary thyroid cancer showed CDR3 differences that were used to build a distant-metastasis classifier. TCRdb re-clonotyped the PCR reads through MiXCR. The V and J calls and clone size come from TCRdb's table, not from the authors' own analysis. The sample holds some 31,000 clones, roughly 18% seen once. The germline V gene has CDR1 MNHNS and CDR2 SASEGT. CDR3 length: 17 amino acids. The J segment lost 1 base and the V segment lost 5 bases, leaving 13 bases of the junction unmatched.

The chain links TRBV6-1 to TRBJ2-5; 7 bases fit TRBD1. The sequence derives from a female donor with papillary thyroid cancer or a benign thyroid nodule (not recorded which). Some clones in this sample may be carry-over from other donors' samples. Material: blood. CDR3 amino acids: CASSPDFSGQTQETQYF. The CDR3 region has the DNA TGTGCCAGCAGTCCGGATTTTTCGGGACAGACCCAAGAGACCCAGTACTTC.